This is a list of T cell receptor beta chains from one sample in a study of blood T cells in healthy people across ages. TCRdb re-analysed the 5' RACE reads in MiXCR, keeping a single row per CDR3 protein. The sample holds about a million distinct CDR3 sequences; just over 50% are singletons and the top ten take 20% to 25%. Sequenced material: blood. The receptors originated from a woman aged 55 to 70 in good health. CDR3s include the opening cysteine and the closing phenylalanine or tryptophan. Each record gives: clone size, V gene, J gene, D gene, CDR3 protein, CDR3 DNA. A D gene is named only where the DNA matches it firmly. Size values are once, few and many counts, or a class for expanded clones, and some rows have none.

clone_size: -
v_call: TRBV29-1
j_call: TRBJ2-2
d_call: TRBD1
cdr3_aa: CSVEVGTGGWTGELFF
cdr3_nt: TGCAGCGTTGAAGTCGGGACAGGGGGCTGGACCGGGGAGCTGTTTTTT

clone_size: -
v_call: TRBV10-2
j_call: TRBJ2-7
d_call: -
cdr3_aa: CASSSRDSVGHEQYF
cdr3_nt: TGCGCCAGCAGTTCCCGGGACTCCGTGGGTCACGAGCAGTACTTC

clone_size: many
v_call: TRBV29-1
j_call: TRBJ2-3
d_call: -
cdr3_aa: CSGWGGPLTDTQYF
cdr3_nt: TGCAGCGGCTGGGGGGGCCCTCTCACAGATACGCAGTATTTT

clone_size: -
v_call: TRBV29-1
j_call: TRBJ2-3
d_call: -
cdr3_aa: CSVGDTQYF
cdr3_nt: TGCAGCGTTGGGGATACGCAGTATTTT

clone_size: few
v_call: TRBV13
j_call: TRBJ2-7
d_call: -
cdr3_aa: CASSGDPRATVDEQYF
cdr3_nt: TGTGCCAGCAGCGGAGATCCCAGGGCGACCGTAGACGAGCAGTACTTC

clone_size: -
v_call: TRBV7-2
j_call: TRBJ2-5
d_call: -
cdr3_aa: CASSLQYNEQYF
cdr3_nt: TGTGCCAGCAGCCTGCAGTATAATGAGCAGTACTTC

clone_size: few
v_call: TRBV7-2
j_call: TRBJ2-7
d_call: -
cdr3_aa: CASSFGDKRDEQYF
cdr3_nt: TGTGCCAGCAGCTTTGGCGATAAGCGTGACGAGCAGTACTTC

clone_size: -
v_call: TRBV20-1
j_call: TRBJ2-6
d_call: TRBD1
cdr3_aa: CSATRQGNSGANVLTF
cdr3_nt: TGCAGTGCAACTAGACAGGGCAACTCTGGGGCCAACGTCCTGACTTTC

clone_size: -
v_call: TRBV12-3/TRBV12-4
j_call: TRBJ1-2
d_call: TRBD1
cdr3_aa: CASRPGTGVYGYTF
cdr3_nt: TGTGCCAGCAGGCCCGGGACAGGGGTCTATGGCTACACCTTC

clone_size: once
v_call: TRBV28
j_call: TRBJ2-5
d_call: -
cdr3_aa: CASSGGRRRTQYF
cdr3_nt: TGTGCCAGCAGCGGCGGGCGAAGGAGGACCCAGTACTTC

clone_size: once
v_call: TRBV7-9
j_call: TRBJ2-1
d_call: -
cdr3_aa: CASSFSRASLNEQFF
cdr3_nt: TGTGCCAGCAGCTTTAGCAGGGCCAGTCTCAATGAGCAGTTCTTC

clone_size: -
v_call: TRBV6-1
j_call: TRBJ2-7
d_call: TRBD2
cdr3_aa: CASIVNPSGRASYEQYF
cdr3_nt: TGTGCCAGCATCGTCAACCCTAGCGGGAGGGCCTCCTACGAGCAGTACTTC

clone_size: few
v_call: TRBV10-3
j_call: TRBJ2-5
d_call: TRBD2
cdr3_aa: CAISESRLAPQETQYF
cdr3_nt: TGTGCCATCAGTGAGTCCCGACTAGCCCCCCAAGAGACCCAGTACTTC

clone_size: -
v_call: TRBV11-2
j_call: TRBJ2-7
d_call: TRBD2
cdr3_aa: CASSSGVAGNYEQYF
cdr3_nt: TGTGCCAGCAGCTCGGGGGTAGCGGGGAATTACGAGCAGTACTTC

clone_size: few
v_call: TRBV7-2
j_call: TRBJ2-5
d_call: TRBD2
cdr3_aa: CASSLVPSGSRKTQYF
cdr3_nt: TGTGCCAGCAGCTTAGTACCTAGCGGGAGTCGGAAGACCCAGTACTTC

clone_size: few
v_call: TRBV27
j_call: TRBJ1-2
d_call: -
cdr3_aa: CASMTAGRNGYTF
cdr3_nt: TGTGCCAGCATGACGGCAGGGAGGAATGGCTACACCTTC

clone_size: -
v_call: TRBV20-1
j_call: TRBJ2-3
d_call: TRBD2
cdr3_aa: CSVKAGGGGGDTQYF
cdr3_nt: TGCAGTGTAAAGGCGGGGGGGGGCGGGGGAGATACGCAGTATTTT

clone_size: -
v_call: TRBV5-5
j_call: TRBJ2-7
d_call: -
cdr3_aa: CASTTTGLYEQYF
cdr3_nt: TGTGCCAGCACCACCACAGGATTATACGAGCAGTACTTC

clone_size: few
v_call: TRBV14
j_call: TRBJ2-3
d_call: TRBD2
cdr3_aa: CASSLGTSRTDTQYF
cdr3_nt: TGTGCCAGCAGCCTTGGGACTAGCCGTACAGATACGCAGTATTTT

clone_size: many
v_call: TRBV25-1
j_call: TRBJ2-3
d_call: -
cdr3_aa: CASSPQGRNTDTQYF
cdr3_nt: TGTGCCAGCAGCCCTCAGGGGAGAAACACAGATACGCAGTATTTT

clone_size: few
v_call: TRBV6-5
j_call: TRBJ2-3
d_call: TRBD2
cdr3_aa: CASSKLAGGSTDTQYF
cdr3_nt: TGTGCCAGCAGTAAATTAGCGGGAGGGAGCACAGATACGCAGTATTTT

clone_size: few
v_call: TRBV27
j_call: TRBJ1-5
d_call: TRBD1
cdr3_aa: CASSLFTGVQPQHF
cdr3_nt: TGTGCCAGCAGTTTATTTACAGGGGTTCAGCCCCAGCATTTT

clone_size: many
v_call: TRBV7-2
j_call: TRBJ1-2
d_call: TRBD1
cdr3_aa: CASSPLYNRDRGSYGGYTF
cdr3_nt: TGTGCCAGCAGCCCGCTTTACAACCGGGACAGGGGTTCTTATGGAGGCTACACCTTC

clone_size: -
v_call: TRBV20-1
j_call: TRBJ2-5
d_call: -
cdr3_aa: CSGNGNQETQYF
cdr3_nt: TGCAGTGGCAATGGCAACCAAGAGACCCAGTACTTC

clone_size: few
v_call: TRBV4-3
j_call: TRBJ2-5
d_call: TRBD1
cdr3_aa: CASSQGGTGDQTQYF
cdr3_nt: TGCGCCAGCAGCCAAGGGGGGACAGGGGACCAGACCCAGTACTTC

clone_size: -
v_call: TRBV7-2
j_call: TRBJ2-3
d_call: -
cdr3_aa: CASSLEGRLDTQYF
cdr3_nt: TGTGCCAGCAGCTTAGAGGGGCGGTTAGATACGCAGTATTTT

clone_size: -
v_call: TRBV7-2
j_call: TRBJ2-6
d_call: -
cdr3_aa: CASSLPGILAGANVLTF
cdr3_nt: TGTGCCAGCAGCTTACCGGGGATTCTCGCCGGGGCCAACGTCCTGACTTTC

clone_size: -
v_call: TRBV28
j_call: TRBJ1-5
d_call: -
cdr3_aa: CASSEGSNQPQHF
cdr3_nt: TGTGCCAGCAGCGAGGGGAGCAATCAGCCCCAGCATTTT

clone_size: -
v_call: TRBV5-1
j_call: TRBJ2-1
d_call: TRBD2
cdr3_aa: CASSAASGRANHEQFF
cdr3_nt: TGCGCCAGCAGCGCCGCAAGCGGGAGGGCCAACCATGAGCAGTTCTTC

clone_size: -
v_call: TRBV28
j_call: TRBJ2-3
d_call: TRBD2
cdr3_aa: CASSFGLAGGGTDTQYF
cdr3_nt: TGTGCCAGCAGTTTTGGGCTAGCGGGAGGGGGGACAGATACGCAGTATTTT

clone_size: -
v_call: TRBV5-1
j_call: TRBJ2-5
d_call: -
cdr3_aa: CASSLGVAGAAETQYF
cdr3_nt: TGCGCCAGCAGCTTGGGTGTTGCAGGGGCGGCAGAGACCCAGTACTTC

clone_size: -
v_call: TRBV20-1
j_call: TRBJ2-1
d_call: TRBD2
cdr3_aa: CSARVVLPGLAGIYNEQFF
cdr3_nt: TGCAGTGCTAGAGTAGTCCTGCCGGGACTAGCGGGGATCTACAATGAGCAGTTCTTC

clone_size: -
v_call: TRBV5-1
j_call: TRBJ2-7
d_call: -
cdr3_aa: CASSSPETTNSYEQYF
cdr3_nt: TGCGCCAGCAGCTCCCCGGAGACTACTAACTCCTACGAGCAGTACTTC

clone_size: -
v_call: TRBV29-1
j_call: TRBJ2-3
d_call: TRBD1
cdr3_aa: CSVENRGRGTDTQYF
cdr3_nt: TGCAGCGTTGAAAACAGGGGGCGCGGCACAGATACGCAGTATTTT

clone_size: few
v_call: TRBV7-2
j_call: TRBJ1-5
d_call: -
cdr3_aa: CASSSRSNQPQHF
cdr3_nt: TGTGCCAGCAGCTCAAGGAGCAATCAGCCCCAGCATTTT

clone_size: once
v_call: TRBV7-3
j_call: TRBJ1-6
d_call: -
cdr3_aa: CASSSTAGLGSLLHF
cdr3_nt: TGTGCCAGCAGCTCGACAGCAGGCTTGGGTTCACTCCTCCACTTT

clone_size: -
v_call: TRBV20-1
j_call: TRBJ1-2
d_call: TRBD1
cdr3_aa: CSARDLDRGDGYTF
cdr3_nt: TGCAGTGCTAGAGATCTGGACAGGGGAGATGGCTACACCTTC

clone_size: -
v_call: TRBV27
j_call: TRBJ2-6
d_call: -
cdr3_aa: CASSLFPRNVLTF
cdr3_nt: TGTGCCAGCAGTTTATTCCCCCGTAACGTCCTGACTTTC

clone_size: -
v_call: TRBV12-3/TRBV12-4
j_call: TRBJ1-2
d_call: -
cdr3_aa: CASSTRGLSAGYTF
cdr3_nt: TGTGCCAGCAGTACCCGGGGACTTTCGGCTGGCTACACCTTC

clone_size: -
v_call: TRBV4-1
j_call: TRBJ2-1
d_call: TRBD1
cdr3_aa: CASSQGPSGQGNNEQFF
cdr3_nt: TGCGCCAGCAGCCAAGGACCCTCGGGACAGGGCAACAATGAGCAGTTCTTC

clone_size: -
v_call: TRBV27
j_call: TRBJ2-7
d_call: -
cdr3_aa: CASSPRGVGTYEQYF
cdr3_nt: TGTGCCAGCAGTCCCAGGGGGGTGGGAACCTACGAGCAGTACTTC

clone_size: few
v_call: TRBV5-1
j_call: TRBJ2-7
d_call: TRBD2
cdr3_aa: CASSFGTSNDEQYF
cdr3_nt: TGCGCCAGCAGCTTTGGGACTAGCAACGACGAGCAGTACTTC

clone_size: -
v_call: TRBV10-3
j_call: TRBJ2-5
d_call: -
cdr3_aa: CAISESIHGDGRRETQYF
cdr3_nt: TGTGCCATCAGTGAGTCGATCCATGGGGACGGCCGTAGAGAGACCCAGTACTTC

clone_size: few
v_call: TRBV24-1
j_call: TRBJ2-1
d_call: -
cdr3_aa: CATSDPGSNEQFF
cdr3_nt: TGTGCCACCAGTGACCCCGGGAGCAATGAGCAGTTCTTC

clone_size: -
v_call: TRBV3-1
j_call: TRBJ2-6
d_call: -
cdr3_aa: CASSQVVRAGANVLTF
cdr3_nt: TGTGCCAGCAGCCAAGTGGTCAGGGCTGGGGCCAACGTCCTGACTTTC

clone_size: few
v_call: TRBV20-1
j_call: TRBJ2-7
d_call: TRBD2
cdr3_aa: CSARDVGGNEYEQYF
cdr3_nt: TGCAGTGCTAGAGATGTGGGGGGGAACGAATACGAGCAGTACTTC

clone_size: -
v_call: TRBV18
j_call: TRBJ1-5
d_call: -
cdr3_aa: CASSSGVEQPQHF
cdr3_nt: TGTGCCAGCTCGTCAGGGGTGGAACAGCCCCAGCATTTT

clone_size: -
v_call: TRBV7-8
j_call: TRBJ1-1
d_call: -
cdr3_aa: CASSLHGAGTNTEAFF
cdr3_nt: TGTGCCAGCAGCTTACATGGGGCAGGGACAAACACTGAAGCTTTCTTT

clone_size: few
v_call: TRBV7-9
j_call: TRBJ1-2
d_call: TRBD1
cdr3_aa: CASSLVDYRDRGPYGYTF
cdr3_nt: TGTGCCAGCAGCTTAGTCGATTACCGGGACAGGGGGCCCTATGGCTACACCTTC

clone_size: -
v_call: TRBV6-1
j_call: TRBJ2-5
d_call: -
cdr3_aa: CASRRGVDEETQYF
cdr3_nt: TGCGCCAGCAGGAGAGGGGTCGACGAAGAGACCCAGTACTTC

clone_size: -
v_call: TRBV18
j_call: TRBJ2-5
d_call: -
cdr3_aa: CASSPPGVLNEQYF
cdr3_nt: TGTGCCAGCTCACCACCGGGAGTATTGAATGAGCAGTACTTC

clone_size: -
v_call: TRBV7-2
j_call: TRBJ2-7
d_call: -
cdr3_aa: CASSLGNSVPEQYF
cdr3_nt: TGTGCCAGCAGCTTAGGTAACTCGGTGCCCGAGCAGTACTTC

clone_size: -
v_call: TRBV12-3/TRBV12-4
j_call: TRBJ1-1
d_call: -
cdr3_aa: CASSLNSEAFF
cdr3_nt: TGTGCCAGCAGTTTAAATAGCGAAGCTTTCTTT

clone_size: few
v_call: TRBV12-3/TRBV12-4
j_call: TRBJ2-5
d_call: -
cdr3_aa: CASSFSGTGLETQYF
cdr3_nt: TGTGCCAGCAGTTTCTCAGGGACCGGTCTAGAGACCCAGTACTTC

clone_size: -
v_call: TRBV10-3
j_call: TRBJ2-3
d_call: TRBD1
cdr3_aa: CAISEVGTGGADTQYF
cdr3_nt: TGTGCCATCAGTGAGGTGGGGACAGGGGGAGCAGATACGCAGTATTTT

clone_size: -
v_call: TRBV10-3
j_call: TRBJ2-5
d_call: TRBD2
cdr3_aa: CAIGATSGSHSETQYF
cdr3_nt: TGTGCCATCGGAGCTACTAGCGGGAGTCATAGTGAGACCCAGTACTTC

clone_size: -
v_call: TRBV25-1
j_call: TRBJ2-5
d_call: TRBD2
cdr3_aa: CASSDASSGETQYF
cdr3_nt: TGTGCCAGCAGTGATGCGTCTAGCGGAGAGACCCAGTACTTC

clone_size: -
v_call: TRBV12-3/TRBV12-4
j_call: TRBJ2-7
d_call: -
cdr3_aa: CASSLTITEQYF
cdr3_nt: TGTGCCAGCAGTTTAACGATAACCGAGCAGTACTTC

clone_size: -
v_call: TRBV12-3/TRBV12-4
j_call: TRBJ2-3
d_call: -
cdr3_aa: CASSLAGLVENTQYF
cdr3_nt: TGTGCCAGCAGTTTAGCGGGCTTGGTGGAGAATACGCAGTATTTT

clone_size: -
v_call: TRBV11-2
j_call: TRBJ2-7
d_call: TRBD1
cdr3_aa: CASSLGWDSSYEQYF
cdr3_nt: TGTGCCAGCAGCTTAGGATGGGACAGCTCCTACGAGCAGTACTTC